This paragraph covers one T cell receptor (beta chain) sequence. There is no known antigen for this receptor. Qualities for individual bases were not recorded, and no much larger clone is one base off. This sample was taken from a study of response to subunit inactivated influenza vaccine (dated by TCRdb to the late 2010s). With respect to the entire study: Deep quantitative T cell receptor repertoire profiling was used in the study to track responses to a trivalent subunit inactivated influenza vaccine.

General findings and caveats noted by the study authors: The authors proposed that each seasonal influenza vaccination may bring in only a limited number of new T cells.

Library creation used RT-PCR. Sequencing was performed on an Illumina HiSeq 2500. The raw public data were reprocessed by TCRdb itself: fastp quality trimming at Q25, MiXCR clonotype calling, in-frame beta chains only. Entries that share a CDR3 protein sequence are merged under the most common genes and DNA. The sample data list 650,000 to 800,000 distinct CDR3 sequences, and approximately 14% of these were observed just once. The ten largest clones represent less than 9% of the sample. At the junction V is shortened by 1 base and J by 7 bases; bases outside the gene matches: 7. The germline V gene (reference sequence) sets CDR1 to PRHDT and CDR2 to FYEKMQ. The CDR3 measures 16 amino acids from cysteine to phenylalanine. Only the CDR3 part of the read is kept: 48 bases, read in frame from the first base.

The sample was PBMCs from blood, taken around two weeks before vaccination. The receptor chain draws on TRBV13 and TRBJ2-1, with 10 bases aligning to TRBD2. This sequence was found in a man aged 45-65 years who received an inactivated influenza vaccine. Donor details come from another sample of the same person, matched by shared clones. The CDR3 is CASSLEREGLRNEQFF. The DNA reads TGTGCCAGCAGCTTAGAGCGGGAGGGGCTACGGAATGAGCAGTTCTTC.